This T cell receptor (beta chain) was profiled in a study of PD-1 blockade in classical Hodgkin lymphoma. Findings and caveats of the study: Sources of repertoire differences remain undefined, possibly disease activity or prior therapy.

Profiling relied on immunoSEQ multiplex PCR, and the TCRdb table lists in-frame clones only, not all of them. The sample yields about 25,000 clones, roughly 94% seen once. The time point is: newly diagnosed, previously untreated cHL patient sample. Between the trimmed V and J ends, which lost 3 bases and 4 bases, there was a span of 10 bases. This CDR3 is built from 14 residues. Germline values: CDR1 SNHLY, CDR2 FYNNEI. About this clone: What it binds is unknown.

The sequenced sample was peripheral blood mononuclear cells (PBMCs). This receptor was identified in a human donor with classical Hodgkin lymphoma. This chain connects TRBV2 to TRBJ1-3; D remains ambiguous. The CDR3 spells CASSEVGPGNTIYF. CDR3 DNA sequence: TGTGCCAGCAGTGAGGTCGGTCCCGGAAACACCATATATTTT.